One sample yielded the 2 T cell receptor beta chains listed below, sequenced in a study of T cell responses to AZD1222 COVID-19 vaccine (TCRdb year 2021). Interpreted using the paper, the time point label stands for: baseline before first vaccination. The label giving this sample's treatment or condition can be read as: meningococcal conjugate vaccine given as trial control. The library was built by means of the immunoSEQ multiplex PCR assay. TCRdb stores this immuneACCESS table with in-frame sequences only. Part of the clones is absent; in the studies checked, under half of the shortfall reflects unresolved V genes, and no reason is known for the rest. The sample records some 170,000 clones, 92% of which are singletons. The ten top clones hold around 4% of the sample. Sequencing used peripheral blood, obtained on day 0 of MenACWY control vaccination. These receptor sequences come from an adult in good health.

The V call is TRBV30, the J call TRBJ2-7; 13 nucleotides match TRBD2. The CDR3 has 13 residues. Germline lookup yields CDR1 GTSNPN and CDR2 SVGIG (reference sequence). Unmatched junction bases numbered 7, after V lost 5 bases and J lost 9 bases. CDR3 residues: CAWGGLAGFGQYF. As DNA, the CDR3 is TGTGCCTGGGGGGGACTAGCGGGATTCGGGCAGTACTTC.

V is TRBV19 and J is TRBJ1-1; no reliable D call. Germline V gene sequence: CDR1 LNHDA, CDR2 SQIVND (reference sequence). V lost 9 bases and J 5 bases, leaving 16 bases between the germline ends. The CDR3 has 13 residues. This chain's CDR3 is CASATVQGTEAFF. The CDR3 DNA reads as TGTGCCAGCGCGACGGTGCAAGGTACTGAAGCTTTCTTT.